One sample yielded the 27 T cell receptor beta chains listed below, sequenced in a study of blood T cell repertoires in COVID-19. Data came from immunoSEQ multiplex PCR; TCRdb stores just in-frame clones and leaves some out. The sample carries about 200,000 clones, 86% recorded once. The sequenced sample consisted of peripheral blood. The receptors were gathered from a woman between 45 and 65 years old with COVID-19, enrolled during active disease.

This clone was detected only once. This chain joins TRBV21-1 and TRBJ2-7; the table's TRBD1 call for D was not verified on the DNA. TRBV21-1 counts as a pseudogene. The CDR3 contains 16 residues. The CDR3 here is CASSNEVDRASYEQYV. The CDR3 region has the DNA TGTGCCAGCAGCAATGAGGTGGACAGGGCTTCCTACGAGCAGTACGTC.

This clone was seen just once. This CDR3 is CASSLGYMNTEAFF. As DNA, the CDR3 is TGTGCCAGCAGCTTGGGCTACATGAACACTGAAGCTTTCTTT. V is TRBV2 and J is TRBJ1-1; D not certain. CDR3 length: 14 residues. Trimming took 6 bases from V and 0 from J, leaving 11 bases between them. From germline, CDR1 is SNHLY and CDR2 FYNNEI.

The CDR3 region is CASSRDRLYEQYF. CDR3 DNA sequence: TGTGCCAGCAGCCGGGACAGACTCTACGAGCAGTACTTC. The V and J genes are TRBV5-6 and TRBJ2-7; 7 nucleotides align to TRBD1. The CDR3 is made up of 13 amino acids. Germline V CDR1 and CDR2: SGHDT, YYEEEE. V lost 4 bases to trimming and J lost 3 bases; unmatched junction nucleotides: 4.

This clone was seen more than once but under ten times. This chain joins TRBV3-1 (or the pseudogene TRBV3-2) and TRBJ1-4; 8 bases match TRBD1. J gave up 5 bases and V 1 base, and 12 bases lay outside the gene matches. Per germline, CDR1 LGHDT and CDR2 YNNKEL (reference sequence). The CDR3 totals 18 residues. The CDR3 loop is CASSQGQGAALRNEKLFF. The CDR3 coding sequence is TGTGCCAGCAGCCAAGGCCAGGGGGCAGCGCTTCGGAATGAAAAACTGTTTTTT.

The genes are TRBV5-5 and TRBJ1-5, with 8 bases lining up with TRBD1. Germline V gives CDR1 SGHKS, CDR2 YYEKEE (reference sequence). CDR3 length: 13 amino acids. With V trimmed by 0 bases and J by 9 bases, 2 bases remained unmatched. CDR3 coding DNA: TGTGCCAGCAGCTTGGCCGACAGGGGGCCCCAGCATTTT. Translation: CASSLADRGPQHF.

This chain uses TRBV27 with TRBJ1-4; D is possibly TRBD1 (6 bases). The CDR3 sequence is 14 residues long. The germline V gene encodes CDR1 MNHEY and CDR2 SMNVEV (reference sequence). V lost 3 bases and J 5 bases, leaving 10 bases between the germline ends. The CDR3 region is CASSFRGANEKLFF. CDR3 sequence (DNA): TGTGCCAGCAGTTTTCGGGGGGCGAATGAAAAACTGTTTTTT.

The V and J genes are TRBV12-5 and TRBJ1-4; D not certain. The CDR3 is 17 amino acids. The germline V and J ends were trimmed by 0 bases and 8 bases, with 19 bases remaining between them. Germline V gene data show CDR1 as LGHNT and CDR2 as FRNRAP. CDR3 residues: CASGLVRETLRLEKLFF. The CDR3 bases are TGTGCTAGTGGTTTGGTACGAGAAACCCTACGGTTAGAAAAACTGTTTTTT.

This clone was seen only a few times. The V and J genes are TRBV27 and TRBJ1-5, with a possible D match to TRBD1 (5 bases). Germline V CDR1 and CDR2: MNHEY, SMNVEV (reference sequence). Trimming took off 3 bases at V and 4 bases at J, with 13 bases between the two ends. This CDR3 has 15 residues. CDR3 DNA sequence: TGTGCCAGCAGTTTGTCAGGGCCATCGAATCAGCCCCAGCATTTT. Encoded protein: CASSLSGPSNQPQHF.

The rearrangement joins TRBV9 to TRBJ2-3; D is possibly TRBD1 (5 bases). The V gene lost 0 bases and the J gene lost 1 base, with 9 bases spanning the gap. The V gene's germline CDR1 is SGDLS and CDR2 YYNGEE. The CDR3 is 15 amino acids. CDR3 in amino acids: CASSVEGIRTDTQYF. CDR3 nucleotides: TGTGCCAGCAGCGTAGAGGGGATACGCACAGATACGCAGTATTTT.

This sequence joins TRBV5-1 and TRBJ1-1, with TRBD1 matching 7 bases. Germline V gene data show CDR1 as SGHRS and CDR2 as YFSETQ. The CDR3 runs 15 residues. V dropped 4 bases and J dropped 0; count of bases not matched to a gene: 6. The CDR3 spells CASSPGRGVNTEAFF. In DNA, the CDR3 is TGCGCCAGCAGCCCCGGCAGGGGGGTGAACACTGAAGCTTTCTTT.

The rearrangement uses TRBV9 and TRBJ2-2; a possible D gene is TRBD2 (6 bases). Trimming removed 6 bases from V and 7 bases from J, with 16 bases in between. Germline-derived CDR1 and CDR2 are SGDLS and YYNGEE. This CDR3 region has 14 residues. As DNA, the CDR3 is TGTGCCAGCACCCCGGAGGGCCTGGGCGGGGAGCTGTTTTTT. This sequence encodes CASTPEGLGGELFF.

The chain couples TRBV6-5 to TRBJ2-7, with D possibly being TRBD1 (5 bases). The CDR3 spans 12 residues. CDR1 and CDR2 (germline): MNHEY, SVGAGI. With 4 bases removed from V and 7 bases from J, the gap between germline ends came to 11 bases. CDR3 nucleotide sequence: TGTGCCAGCAGTTCCAGGGCCGGGGAGCAGTACTTC. It is translated as CASSSRAGEQYF.

The chain recombines TRBV4-1 with TRBJ2-2, with 7 bases that match TRBD2. The J segment lost 4 bases and the V segment lost 0 bases, leaving 5 bases of the junction unmatched. Germline CDR1 MGHRA, CDR2 YSYEKL. The CDR3 loop spans 16 amino acids. Here the CDR3 reads CASSQEAGRGTGELFF. In DNA form, the CDR3 reads TGCGCCAGCAGCCAAGAAGCAGGGAGGGGCACCGGGGAGCTGTTTTTT.

The rearrangement links TRBV6-5 to TRBJ1-1; TRBD1 might be the D (5 bases). V was clipped by 0 bases and J by 1 base, with 12 bases between them. This CDR3 has 16 amino acids. The germline V gene has CDR1 MNHEY and CDR2 SVGAGI. The CDR3 sequence is CASSYSGIQGNTEAFF. The CDR3 DNA reads TGTGCCAGCAGTTACTCGGGGATTCAGGGGAACACTGAAGCTTTCTTT.

This clone was counted a few times. V gene TRBV18 combines with J gene TRBJ2-2, with 7 bases matching TRBD1. J lost 1 base, V lost 4 bases, and 0 bases had no gene match. This CDR3 is built from 14 residues. Germline CDR1 and CDR2: KGHSH and LQKENI. The CDR3 DNA reads TGTGCCAGCTCACGGGACAGGAACACCGGGGAGCTGTTTTTT. This sequence encodes CASSRDRNTGELFF.

The rearrangement joins TRBV5-6 to TRBJ1-2, with 8 bases aligning to TRBD1. This CDR3 has 16 amino acids. V trimming: 4 bases; J trimming: 8 bases; junction bases outside the gene matches: 16. Germline CDR1 reads SGHDT; CDR2 reads YYEEEE. The CDR3 nucleotides read TGTGCCAGCAGCAGGGAGCAGGGGGCTATACTCGGCGGCTACACCTTC. Protein: CASSREQGAILGGYTF.

V gene TRBV3-1 (or the pseudogene TRBV3-2) combines with J gene TRBJ1-3; no definite D call. Germline CDR1 reads LGHDT; CDR2 reads YNNKEL (reference sequence). The CDR3 covers 13 residues. Trimming took off 4 bases at V and 0 bases at J, with 4 bases between the two ends. CDR3: CASSPSSGNTIYF. The CDR3 DNA follows: TGTGCCAGCAGCCCCAGCTCTGGAAACACCATATATTTT.

This clone was recorded once. This chain links TRBV5-8 with TRBJ1-1; the match to TRBD1 covers 10 bases. Germline V lookup: CDR1 SGHTS, CDR2 YDEGEE. The length of the CDR3 is 13 residues. After removal of 4 bases from V and 10 bases from J, the junction contained 7 bases not matched to a gene. The CDR3 loop is CASSTDRGLVAFF. The CDR3 DNA follows: TGTGCCAGCAGCACCGACAGGGGGCTGGTAGCTTTCTTT.

This rearrangement joins TRBV20-1 to TRBJ2-1; D remains unclear. Germline CDR1 DFQATT, CDR2 SNEGSKA (reference sequence). This CDR3 is built from 11 residues. The V end lost 7 bases, the J end lost 7 bases, and 11 bases lay between the germline ends. The CDR3 DNA follows: TGCAGTGTCCGAATAGTGAATGAGCAGTTCTTC. Its protein product is CSVRIVNEQFF.

V and J are TRBV27 and TRBJ1-5, with D possibly being TRBD1 (5 bases). The germline CDR1 and CDR2 sequences are MNHEY and SMNVEV (reference sequence). V was clipped by 6 bases and J by 0 bases, with 15 bases between them. The CDR3 has 16 residues. This CDR3 is CASSPTERDSNQPQHF. CDR3 bases: TGTGCCAGCAGCCCGACAGAGCGAGATAGCAATCAGCCCCAGCATTTT.

The V and J genes are TRBV28 and TRBJ1-5, with a possible D match to TRBD1 (6 bases). Per germline, CDR1 MDHEN and CDR2 SYDVKM. Deletions cut 5 bases from V and 5 bases from J, with 16 bases between. The CDR3 length is 15 residues. The DNA for the CDR3 is TGTGCCAGCAGTATAGGTCAGGGGAGGGATCAGCCCCAGCATTTT. This translates into CASSIGQGRDQPQHF.

This clone was seen only a few times. The chain has TRBV3-1 (or the pseudogene TRBV3-2) and TRBJ1-2, with D possibly matching TRBD1 (5 bases). The germline V gene has CDR1 LGHDT and CDR2 YNNKEL (reference sequence). The V end lost 3 bases, the J end lost 8 bases, and 10 bases lay between the germline ends. This CDR3 spans 12 amino acids. The CDR3 protein is CASSQGGKGYTF. The DNA for the CDR3 is TGTGCCAGCAGCCAGGGGGGTAAGGGCTACACCTTC.

J is TRBJ2-1 and V is TRBV9; TRBD2 agrees at 9 bases. Germline CDR1 SGDLS, CDR2 YYNGEE. The CDR3 consists of 15 residues. Trimming at V came to 2 bases and at J to 1 base, leaving 1 base not matched to a gene. Here the CDR3 reads CASSVSGGSYNEQFF. CDR3 coding DNA: TGTGCCAGCAGCGTTAGCGGGGGTTCCTACAATGAGCAGTTCTTC. The variable domain in full, with the rest retrieved from reference TRBV9 and TRBJ2-1, is DSGVTQTPKHLITATGQRVTLRCSPRSGDLSVYWYQQSLDQGLQFLIQYYNGEERAKGNILERFSAQQFPDLHSELNLSSLELGDSALYFCASSVSGGSYNEQFFGPGTRLTVL.

The chain uses TRBV4-3 and TRBJ2-1, with 10 bases fitting TRBD2. The CDR3 has 15 amino acids. Trimming cost V 2 bases and J 7 bases; bases outside gene matches: 5. Germline CDR1 is LGHNA and CDR2 is YSLEER. The CDR3 loop is CASSQQTSGRNEQFF. Here the CDR3 DNA reads TGCGCCAGCAGCCAACAGACTAGCGGGCGGAATGAGCAGTTCTTC.

This clone was recorded a few times. This chain connects TRBV11-2 to TRBJ1-1, with D unclear. Trimming removed 1 base from V and 1 base from J, with 7 bases in between. The CDR3 is 14 amino acids. Germline V gene data show CDR1 as SGHAT and CDR2 as FQNNGV. The CDR3 coding sequence is TGTGCCAGCAGCTTAGGAAACTGGAACACTGAAGCTTTCTTT. Translation: CASSLGNWNTEAFF.

The rearrangement joins TRBV27 to TRBJ2-3; 7 nucleotides agree with TRBD2. Germline values: CDR1 MNHEY, CDR2 SMNVEV (reference sequence). The CDR3 runs to 13 residues. The V and J ends lost 10 bases and 3 bases, in that order; junction bases with no gene match: 7. CDR3 loop: CATRGTWTDTQYF. CDR3 DNA sequence: TGTGCCACGCGGGGGACTTGGACAGATACGCAGTATTTT.

This clone was counted a few times. The sample has other DNA sequences that encode this CDR3 too. The chain combines TRBV5-1 with TRBJ1-1; D possibly corresponds to TRBD1 (5 bases). CDR1 is SGHRS and CDR2 is YFSETQ in the germline V gene. The CDR3 extends over 14 amino acids. The germline V and J ends were trimmed by 4 bases and 1 base, with 11 bases remaining between them. The CDR3 nucleotides are TGCGCCAGCAGCCGGGAGGGGTCGAACACTGAAGCTTTCTTT. Amino acids: CASSREGSNTEAFF.